This passage covers 14 T cell receptor beta chains from one sample sequenced in a study of a mutant IDH1 vaccine in newly diagnosed glioma. Assay: immunoSEQ multiplex PCR; the TCRdb copy retains only in-frame clones and omits some. The data contain about 53,000 clones, around 82% of them singletons. As for time point: week 5, during vaccination. Every vaccine dose comprised 300 ug of mutant IDH1 20-mer peptide plus topical imiquimod. Their antigen targets remain unknown. The sample consisted of PBMCs, taken from a glioma patient whose treatment included an IDH1 peptide vaccine. The receptors derive from a woman younger than 35 with glioma. Some clones in this sample may be carry-over from other donors' samples.

This clone was counted between two and nine times. This rearrangement joins TRBV6-5 to TRBJ1-5; D might be TRBD1 (6 bases). The CDR3 sequence is 14 residues long. V was clipped by 5 bases and J by 8 bases, with 16 bases between them. Germline V CDR1 and CDR2: MNHEY, SVGAGI. The CDR3 sequence: CASSPTGGWEPQHF. CDR3 bases: TGTGCCAGCAGTCCGACAGGTGGGTGGGAGCCCCAGCATTTT.

This chain uses TRBV13 with TRBJ2-3, with D hard to call. Trimming shortened V by 5 bases and J by 5 bases, and 8 bases separated the two germline ends. CDR1 is PRHDT, CDR2 FYEKMQ, per germline (reference sequence). CDR3 length: 12 residues. The CDR3 protein is CASSLRGDTQYF. CDR3 coding DNA: TGTGCCAGCAGCCTCAGAGGAGATACGCAGTATTTT.

The chain links TRBV5-1 to TRBJ2-6; D not resolved. Per germline, CDR1 SGHRS and CDR2 YFSETQ. The CDR3 is 13 amino acids. V dropped 3 bases and J dropped 7 bases, with 8 bases sitting between them. In DNA, the CDR3 is TGCGCCAGCAGCTCCGCCGGCGCCAACGTCCTGACTTTC. Amino acids: CASSSAGANVLTF.

The J gene is TRBJ2-2, the V gene TRBV18; D call uncertain. The V gene's germline CDR1 is KGHSH and CDR2 LQKENI. V lost 6 bases and J 5 bases, leaving 10 bases between the germline ends. The CDR3 runs to 13 residues. The CDR3 DNA sequence: TGTGCCAGCTCGTCGACGGTGACCGGGGAGCTGTTTTTT. Translated: CASSSTVTGELFF.

The genes are TRBV7-9 and TRBJ1-2; weak D call: TRBD1 (5 bases). V shed 5 bases and J shed 4 bases, with 14 bases lying between them. The V gene's germline CDR1 is SEHNR and CDR2 FQNEAQ (reference sequence). This CDR3 has 14 amino acids. In DNA form, the CDR3 reads TGTGCCAGCAGCCGCCCAGGGACCTTCTATGGCTACACCTTC. Encoded protein: CASSRPGTFYGYTF.

This chain joins TRBV6-1 and TRBJ1-2; a weak D match, TRBD1 (6 bases). The CDR3 loop spans 13 amino acids. V lost 5 bases and J lost 7, with 14 bases in between. Germline loops: CDR1 MNHNS, CDR2 SASEGT. Here the CDR3 DNA reads TGTGCCAGCAGTCCACAGGGAGGTTCTGGCTACACCTTC. It is translated as CASSPQGGSGYTF.

V usage is TRBV4-1 and J usage is TRBJ1-1; D is undetermined. Looked up from germline, CDR1 is MGHRA and CDR2 is YSYEKL. V was clipped by 3 bases and J by 2 bases, with 4 bases between them. There are 12 residues in the CDR3. The CDR3: CASSQGNTEAFF. CDR3 coding DNA: TGCGCCAGCAGCCAGGGTAACACTGAAGCTTTCTTT.

This clone was detected once. This chain links TRBV7-3 with TRBJ1-2; D may be TRBD1 (6 bases). This CDR3 spans 14 amino acids. CDR1 and CDR2 (germline): SGHTA, FQGTGA. V lost 4 bases to trimming and J lost 4 bases, with 13 bases between them. The CDR3 sequence is CASSSIGQSYGYTF. CDR3 coding DNA: TGTGCCAGCAGCTCCATCGGACAGTCCTATGGCTACACCTTC.

V and J are TRBV6-5 and TRBJ1-4; D ambiguous. The CDR3 runs to 15 residues. With 0 bases removed from V and 8 bases from J, the gap between germline ends came to 13 bases. Germline V gene sequence: CDR1 MNHEY, CDR2 SVGAGI. The DNA of the CDR3 is TGTGCCAGCAGTTACTCGGCAGCGTGGGGAGAAAAACTGTTTTTT. Residues: CASSYSAAWGEKLFF.

This chain links TRBV7-9 with TRBJ2-5; perhaps TRBD2 as D (6 bases). V dropped 2 bases and J dropped 1 base, with 14 bases sitting between them. Germline V gene lookup returns CDR1 SEHNR and CDR2 FQNEAQ (reference sequence). This CDR3 is 16 amino acids long. The CDR3 DNA sequence: TGTGCCAGCAGCTTACCCGAGGGACTGACCCAAGAGACCCAGTACTTC. Translation gives CASSLPEGLTQETQYF.

The V gene is TRBV6-1, the J gene TRBJ1-5; D remains ambiguous. V dropped 8 bases and J dropped 2 bases, with 13 bases sitting between them. CDR3 length equals 14 residues. Germline CDR1 MNHNS, CDR2 SASEGT. The CDR3 coding sequence is TGTGCCAGCTTCGCCGACATCGGCAATCAGCCCCAGCATTTT. As protein: CASFADIGNQPQHF.

This clone appeared a single time. V and J are TRBV10-3 and TRBJ2-3; tentatively, D is TRBD2 (5 bases). Germline V gene sequence: CDR1 ENHRY, CDR2 SYGVKD. The CDR3 consists of 16 residues. V was trimmed by 3 bases and J by 3 bases, leaving 16 bases between them. The CDR3 nucleotides are TGTGCCATCAGTGATCTCGCTAGCTTGTTAACAGATACGCAGTATTTT. This translates into CAISDLASLLTDTQYF.

The V and J genes are TRBV5-4 and TRBJ2-5; a possible D gene is TRBD1 (6 bases). CDR1 is SGHNT and CDR2 is YYREEE in the germline V gene (reference sequence). Trimming pared 1 base from V and 4 bases from J, leaving 20 bases between. The CDR3 runs to 17 residues. CDR3 bases: TGTGCCAGCAGCTTGAAATCGTCCAGGGGAATCGGAGAGACCCAGTACTTC. Its translation is CASSLKSSRGIGETQYF.

This clone was detected only once. The rearrangement links TRBV25-1 to TRBJ1-6, with TRBD1 matching over 9 bases. With 2 bases clipped from V and 8 bases from J, the junction kept 7 bases outside the gene matches. Germline lookup yields CDR1 MGHDK and CDR2 SYGVNS. CDR3 length equals 16 residues. CDR3 amino acids: CASSEGLGQGHSPLHF. The CDR3 DNA reads TGTGCCAGCAGTGAAGGGTTAGGACAGGGGCATTCACCCCTCCACTTT.